A single sample gave rise to the 30 T cell receptor beta chains below, sequenced in a study of T cell responses to AZD1222 COVID-19 vaccine. Produced via immunoSEQ multiplex PCR; TCRdb's table is partial and in-frame only. The sample includes roughly 180,000 clones, 90% seen only once; the top ten take approximately 3%. Sample: peripheral blood, taken on day 0 of AZD1222 vaccination. These receptors were obtained from an adult in good health.

The gene calls are TRBV7-3 and TRBJ2-1; D gene uncertain. The CDR3 has 13 amino acids. With 5 bases removed from V and 7 bases from J, the gap between germline ends came to 12 bases. The germline V gene has CDR1 SGHTA and CDR2 FQGTGA. The CDR3 DNA follows: TGTGCCAGCAGCCCGACCGGCTGGAATGAGCAGTTCTTC. It specifies CASSPTGWNEQFF.

This chain connects TRBV7-8 to TRBJ1-5; maybe TRBD1 (5 bases). The germline V gene encodes CDR1 SGHVS and CDR2 FQNEAQ. The V end was cut by 2 bases, the J end by 6 bases, with 14 bases between. This CDR3 has 15 residues. CDR3 loop: CASSLSGRVGQPQHF. The CDR3 DNA is TGTGCCAGCAGCTTATCAGGGAGAGTGGGTCAGCCCCAGCATTTT.

V is TRBV7-2 and J is TRBJ1-2; TRBD1 matches 9 bases. The CDR3 sequence is 13 residues long. CDR1 is SGHTA, CDR2 FQGNSA, per germline. J gave up 5 bases and V 8 bases, and 6 bases lay outside the gene matches. The chain's CDR3 is CASQDRGQYGYTF. The CDR3 nucleotides read TGTGCCAGCCAGGACAGGGGCCAATATGGCTACACCTTC.

The J gene is TRBJ1-1, the V gene TRBV11-3, with TRBD1 matching over 8 bases. Trimming removed 5 bases from V and 1 base from J; junction bases left unmatched: 3. In germline, CDR1 is SGHNT, CDR2 YENEEA. CDR3 length: 14 amino acids. The CDR3 DNA is TGTGCCAGCAGCAGGGGACAGGAGAACACTGAAGCTTTCTTT. Translating it yields CASSRGQENTEAFF.

V and J are TRBV7-2 and TRBJ2-1; 15 bases agree with TRBD2. The V gene's germline CDR1 is SGHTA and CDR2 FQGNSA. CDR3 size: 15 residues. Trimming at V came to 4 bases and at J to 12 bases, leaving 7 bases not matched to a gene. The CDR3 nucleotides are TGTGCCAGCAGCTGGAAGGGACTAGCGGGGGGTGGGCAGTTCTTC. Translated, it gives CASSWKGLAGGGQFF.

The V and J genes are TRBV15 and TRBJ2-3; D possibly corresponds to TRBD2 (6 bases). The CDR3 has 15 residues. The germline V gene has CDR1 LNHNV and CDR2 YYDKDF (reference sequence). Trimming stripped 0 bases from V and 5 bases from J, with 12 bases between. The CDR3 region has the DNA TGTGCCACCAGCAGAGATAACTGGGGGGTAGATACGCAGTATTTT. Translating gives CATSRDNWGVDTQYF.

The CDR3 DNA reads TGTGCCAGCAGTTTAGGGGCAGGCCTGTACTTC. This translates into CASSLGAGLYF. The chain links TRBV12-3 or TRBV12-4 to TRBJ2-7; no reliable D call. The CDR3 totals 11 residues. The V and J ends lost 1 base and 12 bases respectively, with 10 bases between them.

A single count supports this clone. The chain uses TRBV18 and TRBJ2-5; no definite D call. From germline, CDR1 is KGHSH and CDR2 LQKENI. CDR3 length: 11 residues. The V and J ends lost 5 bases and 2 bases respectively, with 3 bases between them. The CDR3 DNA follows: TGTGCCAGCTCATCTCAAGAGACCCAGTACTTC. This gives the protein CASSSQETQYF.

The chain is built from TRBV10-3 and TRBJ1-1; possibly TRBD1 for D (6 bases). The ends were cut back, 3 bases at V and 4 bases at J, with 15 bases in the middle. The CDR3 has 15 residues. Germline CDR1 is ENHRY and CDR2 is SYGVKD. The CDR3 sequence: CAISENRAFGTEAFF. The CDR3 DNA sequence: TGTGCCATCAGTGAAAACAGGGCTTTTGGCACTGAAGCTTTCTTT.

The chain has TRBV19 and TRBJ1-5, with TRBD1 matching over 8 bases. This CDR3 is built from 15 residues. After removal of 5 bases from V and 6 bases from J, the junction contained 9 bases not matched to a gene. CDR1 is LNHDA and CDR2 is SQIVND in the germline V gene (reference sequence). CDR3 protein: CASSSGQGRAQPQHF. For the CDR3, the DNA is TGTGCCAGTAGTTCTGGACAGGGTAGGGCTCAGCCCCAGCATTTT.

This chain connects TRBV7-9 to TRBJ2-7, with TRBD2 as a possible D gene (5 bases). This CDR3 comprises 13 residues. Per the germline V gene, CDR1 is SEHNR and CDR2 is FQNEAQ (reference sequence). V was cut by 5 bases and J by 4 bases, with 12 bases left in between. CDR3 bases: TGTGCCAGCAGCGAAGGACTGGGGTACGAGCAGTACTTC. Its translation: CASSEGLGYEQYF.

The rearrangement joins TRBV6-1 to TRBJ2-7; tentative D call: TRBD1 (5 bases). Germline assignment: CDR1 MNHNS and CDR2 SASEGT. The CDR3 runs to 12 residues. Trimming removed 3 bases from V and 6 bases from J, with 9 bases in between. In DNA, the CDR3 is TGTGCCAGCAGTGACGACAGTCGCGAGCAGTACTTC. It encodes CASSDDSREQYF.

With respect to this clone: At the DNA level, this CDR3 is encoded by other sequences in the same sample as well. The V gene is TRBV5-6, the J gene TRBJ2-3, with 9 positions matching TRBD1. Germline V CDR1 and CDR2: SGHDT, YYEEEE. Trimming at V came to 2 bases and at J to 3 bases, leaving 1 base not matched to a gene. This CDR3 spans 14 amino acids. The CDR3 here is CASSLQGATDTQYF. DNA of the CDR3: TGTGCCAGCAGCTTACAGGGGGCTACAGATACGCAGTATTTT.

This chain links TRBV6-1 with TRBJ1-4, with 7 bases aligning to TRBD1. Germline-derived CDR1 and CDR2 are MNHNS and SASEGT. Unmatched junction bases numbered 13, after V lost 4 bases and J lost 8 bases. This CDR3 spans 16 amino acids. The CDR3 loop is CASSGRPDRRGEKLFF. The CDR3 DNA is TGTGCCAGCAGTGGCCGCCCGGACAGGCGAGGGGAAAAACTGTTTTTT.

The V gene is TRBV11-2, the J gene TRBJ2-7, with 11 bases fitting TRBD2. Germline V gene sequence: CDR1 SGHAT, CDR2 FQNNGV. Trimming took 4 bases from V and 2 from J; bases not matched to a gene: 10. This CDR3 is built from 17 residues. The CDR3, as DNA: TGTGCCAGCAGCTCGGCCGTCTTAGCGGGGGGGCCCTACGAGCAGTACTTC. Translating gives CASSSAVLAGGPYEQYF.

J is TRBJ1-1 and V is TRBV7-3; 10 bases agree with TRBD1. CDR1 SGHTA and CDR2 FQGTGA come from the germline V gene. V lost 5 bases and J lost 4; bases outside the gene matches: 4. CDR3 length: 14 amino acids. The DNA of the CDR3 is TGTGCCAGCAGCCCGGGACAGGGGATCACTGAAGCTTTCTTT. As protein: CASSPGQGITEAFF. Full variable domain (rest looked up from reference TRBV7-3 and TRBJ1-1): GAGVSQTPSNKVTEKGKYVELRCDPISGHTALYWYRQSLGQGPEFLIYFQGTGAADDSGLPNDRFFAVRPEGSVSTLKIQRTERGDSAVYLCASSPGQGITEAFFGQGTRLTVV.

This chain joins TRBV5-4 and TRBJ1-1; D is uncertain. Germline CDR1 is SGHNT and CDR2 is YYREEE (reference sequence). This CDR3 spans 15 amino acids. Trimming cost V 0 bases and J 1 base, with 10 bases left between them. The CDR3 reads CASSLDSKRNTEAFF. The CDR3, as DNA: TGTGCCAGCAGCTTGGACAGCAAAAGGAACACTGAAGCTTTCTTT.

This clone was observed a single time. Other DNA sequences in this specimen translate into the identical CDR3. The rearrangement links TRBV3-1 (or the pseudogene TRBV3-2) to TRBJ2-3; D is possibly TRBD2 (6 bases). Germline CDR1 is LGHDT and CDR2 is YNNKEL (reference sequence). Trimming shortened V by 1 base and J by 0 bases, and 8 bases separated the two germline ends. CDR3 length: 15 amino acids. The CDR3 region is CASSQGGTSTDTQYF. In DNA, the CDR3 is TGTGCCAGCAGCCAAGGGGGGACTAGCACAGATACGCAGTATTTT.

This clone showed up just once. V usage is TRBV20-1 and J usage is TRBJ2-1; the D is unclear. The length of the CDR3 is 11 residues. CDR1 and CDR2 (germline): DFQATT, SNEGSKA (reference sequence). Between the trimmed V and J ends, which lost 5 bases and 8 bases, there was a span of 10 bases. In DNA, the CDR3 is TGCAGTGCTTTAGCTCTGGATGAGCAGTTCTTC. Translated, it gives CSALALDEQFF.

The chain carries TRBV6-5 and TRBJ1-6, with D maybe TRBD1 (6 bases). V gave up 0 bases and J gave up 7 bases, with 13 bases separating them. Germline V gene lookup returns CDR1 MNHEY and CDR2 SVGAGI. The CDR3 is made up of 16 amino acids. The CDR3 reads CASSYSPNRGNSPLHF. The CDR3 DNA reads TGTGCCAGCAGTTACTCGCCCAATAGGGGGAATTCACCCCTCCACTTT.

The chain joins TRBV12-5 to TRBJ1-6, with D hard to call. The CDR3 spans 12 residues. V was cut by 6 bases and J by 8 bases, with 8 bases left in between. From germline, CDR1 is LGHNT and CDR2 FRNRAP. CDR3 residues: CASGRPDSPLHF. In DNA, the CDR3 is TGTGCTAGTGGCCGGCCAGATTCACCCCTCCACTTT.

The chain uses TRBV7-2 and TRBJ2-5; 7 nucleotides align to TRBD1. The CDR3 consists of 14 residues. Trimming removed 5 bases from V and 2 bases from J; junction bases left unmatched: 5. The germline V gene encodes CDR1 SGHTA and CDR2 FQGNSA. In DNA, the CDR3 is TGTGCCAGCAGCACGGACAGGTCTCAAGAGACCCAGTACTTC. Protein: CASSTDRSQETQYF.

The CDR3 here is CASSLGYGYTF. The DNA for the CDR3 is TGTGCCAGCAGTTTGGGGTATGGCTACACCTTC. The genes are TRBV6-6 and TRBJ1-2; no firm D call. Trimming stripped 4 bases from V and 5 bases from J, with 5 bases between. The length of the CDR3 is 11 residues. Germline assignment: CDR1 MNHNY and CDR2 SVGAGI (reference sequence).

The chain employs TRBV5-1 and TRBJ2-3, with D tentatively TRBD2 (6 bases). The germline V gene has CDR1 SGHRS and CDR2 YFSETQ. V was clipped by 5 bases and J by 4 bases, with 17 bases between them. The CDR3 has 15 residues. The CDR3 sequence is CASRGGGDFADTQYF. The CDR3 DNA reads TGCGCCAGCAGGGGTGGAGGGGATTTCGCAGATACGCAGTATTTT.

This clone showed up just once. This chain joins TRBV12-3 or TRBV12-4 and TRBJ2-7, with no clear D. The CDR3 covers 11 residues. V was trimmed by 4 bases and J by 4 bases, leaving 5 bases between them. CDR3 DNA: TGTGCCAGCAGTTCCTTTTACGAGCAGTACTTC. Translation gives CASSSFYEQYF.

The gene calls are TRBV27 and TRBJ1-5; 7 bases line up with TRBD1. Trimming removed 0 bases from V and 6 bases from J; junction bases left unmatched: 8. The CDR3 has 16 residues. Germline values: CDR1 MNHEY, CDR2 SMNVEV (reference sequence). CDR3 coding DNA: TGTGCCAGCAGTTTATCGGGCAGGGGGGGCTTTCAGCCCCAGCATTTT. Its translation: CASSLSGRGGFQPQHF.

The chain couples TRBV19 to TRBJ1-5; 10 bases align to TRBD1. The CDR3 extends over 15 amino acids. J gave up 4 bases and V 9 bases, and 9 bases lay outside the gene matches. The germline V gene encodes CDR1 LNHDA and CDR2 SQIVND (reference sequence). The CDR3: CASKYRDRGNQPQHF. DNA for the CDR3: TGTGCCAGCAAATACCGGGACAGGGGTAATCAGCCCCAGCATTTT.

The chain uses TRBV29-1 and TRBJ2-2; possibly TRBD1 for D (6 bases). The germline gives CDR1 SQVTM, CDR2 ANQGSEA. Trimming removed 5 bases from V and 7 bases from J, with 14 bases in between. CDR3 length equals 13 residues. CDR3 DNA: TGCAGCGTTCCTGGGGGCGCAGGCGGGGAGCTGTTTTTT. This codes for CSVPGGAGGELFF.

The rearrangement links TRBV4-1 to TRBJ2-3; D is perhaps TRBD2 (7 bases). The CDR3 runs 16 residues. CDR1 and CDR2 (germline): MGHRA, YSYEKL. Trimming removed 0 bases from V and 6 bases from J, with 16 bases in between. The CDR3 protein is CASSQDGAGASDTQYF. CDR3 DNA: TGCGCCAGCAGCCAAGATGGGGCGGGGGCGTCTGATACGCAGTATTTT.

The CDR3: CASSPGERGTYEQYF. Here the CDR3 DNA reads TGTGCCAGCAGCCCGGGGGAGCGGGGGACCTACGAGCAGTACTTC. The chain uses TRBV5-6 and TRBJ2-7, with 8 bases matching TRBD2. The CDR3 loop spans 15 amino acids. V dropped 4 bases and J dropped 2; count of bases not matched to a gene: 8. CDR1 is SGHDT, CDR2 YYEEEE, per germline.